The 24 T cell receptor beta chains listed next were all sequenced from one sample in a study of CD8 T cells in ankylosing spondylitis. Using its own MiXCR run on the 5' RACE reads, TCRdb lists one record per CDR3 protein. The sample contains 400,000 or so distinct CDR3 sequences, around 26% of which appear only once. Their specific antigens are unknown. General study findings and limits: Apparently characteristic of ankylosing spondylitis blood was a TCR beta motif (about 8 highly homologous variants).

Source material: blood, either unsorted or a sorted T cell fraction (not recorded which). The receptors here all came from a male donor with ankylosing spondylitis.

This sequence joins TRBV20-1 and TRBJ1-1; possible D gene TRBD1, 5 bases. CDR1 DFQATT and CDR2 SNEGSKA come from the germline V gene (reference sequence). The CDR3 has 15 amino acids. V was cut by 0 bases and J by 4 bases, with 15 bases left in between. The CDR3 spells CSARDEGRAGTEAFF. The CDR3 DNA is TGCAGTGCTAGAGATGAGGGCAGGGCCGGCACTGAAGCTTTCTTT.

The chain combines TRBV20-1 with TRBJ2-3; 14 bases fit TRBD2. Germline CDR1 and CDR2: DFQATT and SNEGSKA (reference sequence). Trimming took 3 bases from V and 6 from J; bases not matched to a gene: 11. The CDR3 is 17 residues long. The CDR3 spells CSASYYGTSGRADTQYF. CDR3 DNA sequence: TGCAGTGCTAGTTACTACGGGACTAGCGGGAGAGCGGATACGCAGTATTTT.

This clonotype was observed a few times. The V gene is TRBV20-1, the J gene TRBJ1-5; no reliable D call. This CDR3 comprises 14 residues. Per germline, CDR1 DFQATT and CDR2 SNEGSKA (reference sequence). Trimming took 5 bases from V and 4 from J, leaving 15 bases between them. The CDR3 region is CSALGSGSNQPQHF. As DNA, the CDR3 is TGCAGTGCTCTAGGATCTGGGTCGAATCAGCCCCAGCATTTT.

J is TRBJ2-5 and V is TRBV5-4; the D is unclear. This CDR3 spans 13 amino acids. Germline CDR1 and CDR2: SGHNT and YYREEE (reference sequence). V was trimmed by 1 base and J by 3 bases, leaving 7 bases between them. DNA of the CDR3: TGTGCCAGCAGCTTGCCAAGGGAAGAGACCCAGTACTTC. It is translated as CASSLPREETQYF.

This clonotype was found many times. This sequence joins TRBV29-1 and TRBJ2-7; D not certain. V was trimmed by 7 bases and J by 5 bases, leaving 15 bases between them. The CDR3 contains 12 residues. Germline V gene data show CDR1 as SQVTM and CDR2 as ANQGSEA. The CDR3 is CSAERSNNEQYF. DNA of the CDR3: TGCAGCGCCGAAAGGAGTAACAACGAGCAGTACTTC.

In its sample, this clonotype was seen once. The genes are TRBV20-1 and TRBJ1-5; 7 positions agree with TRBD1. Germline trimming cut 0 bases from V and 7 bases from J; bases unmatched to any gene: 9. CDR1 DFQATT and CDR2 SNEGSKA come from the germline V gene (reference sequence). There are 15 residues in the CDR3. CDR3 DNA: TGCAGTGCTAGAGATCGAATGACAGGGTGGCAGCCCCAGCATTTT. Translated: CSARDRMTGWQPQHF.

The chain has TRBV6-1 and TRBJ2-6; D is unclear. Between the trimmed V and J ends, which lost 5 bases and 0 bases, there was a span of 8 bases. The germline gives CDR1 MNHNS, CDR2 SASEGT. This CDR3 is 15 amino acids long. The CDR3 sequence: CASSSPASGANVLTF. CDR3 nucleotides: TGTGCCAGCAGTAGTCCCGCCTCTGGGGCCAACGTCCTGACTTTC.

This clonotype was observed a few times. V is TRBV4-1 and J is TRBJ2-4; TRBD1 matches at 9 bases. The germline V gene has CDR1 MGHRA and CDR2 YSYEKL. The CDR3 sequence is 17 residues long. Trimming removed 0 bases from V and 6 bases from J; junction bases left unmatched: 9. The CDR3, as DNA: TGCGCCAGCAGCCAAGATATTTTGGGACAGGGCTTAAACATTCAGTACTTC. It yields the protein CASSQDILGQGLNIQYF.

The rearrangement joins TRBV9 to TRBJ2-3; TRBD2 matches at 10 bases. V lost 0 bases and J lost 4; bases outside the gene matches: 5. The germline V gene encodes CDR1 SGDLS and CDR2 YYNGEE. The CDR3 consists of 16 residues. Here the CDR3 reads CASSVDSSGSSDTQYF. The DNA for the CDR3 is TGTGCCAGCAGCGTAGATTCTAGCGGGAGTTCAGATACGCAGTATTTT.

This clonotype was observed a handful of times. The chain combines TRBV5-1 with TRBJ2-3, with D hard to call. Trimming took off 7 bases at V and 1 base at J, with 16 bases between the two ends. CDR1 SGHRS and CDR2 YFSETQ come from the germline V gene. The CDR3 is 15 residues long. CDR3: CASGSGVQGTDTQYF. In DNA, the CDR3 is TGCGCCAGCGGATCTGGGGTCCAGGGCACAGATACGCAGTATTTT.

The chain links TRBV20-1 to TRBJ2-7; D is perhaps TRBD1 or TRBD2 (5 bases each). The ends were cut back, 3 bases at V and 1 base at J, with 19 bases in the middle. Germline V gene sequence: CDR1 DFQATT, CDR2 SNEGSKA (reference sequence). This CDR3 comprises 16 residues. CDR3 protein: CSASSPPGTKSYEQYF. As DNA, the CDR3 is TGCAGTGCTAGCTCACCACCAGGGACCAAATCCTACGAGCAGTACTTC.

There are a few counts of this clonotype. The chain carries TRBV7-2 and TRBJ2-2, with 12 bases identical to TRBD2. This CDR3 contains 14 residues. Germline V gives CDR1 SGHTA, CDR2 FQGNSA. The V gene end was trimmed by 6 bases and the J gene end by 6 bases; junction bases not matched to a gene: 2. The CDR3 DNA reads TGTGCCAGCAGGCTAGCGGGAGGGGCCGGGGAGCTGTTTTTT. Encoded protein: CASRLAGGAGELFF.

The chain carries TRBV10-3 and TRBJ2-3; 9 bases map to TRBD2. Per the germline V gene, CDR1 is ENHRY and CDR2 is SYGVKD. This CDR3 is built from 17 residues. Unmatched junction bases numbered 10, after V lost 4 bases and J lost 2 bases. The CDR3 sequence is CAISGTASGILTDTQYF. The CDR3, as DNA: TGTGCCATCAGTGGGACGGCTAGCGGGATACTCACAGATACGCAGTATTTT.

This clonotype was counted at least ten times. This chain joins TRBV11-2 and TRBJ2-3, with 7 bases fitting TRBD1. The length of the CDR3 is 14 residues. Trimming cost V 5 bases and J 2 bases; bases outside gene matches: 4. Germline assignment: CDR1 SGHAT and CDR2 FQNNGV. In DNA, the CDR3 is TGTGCCAGCAGCCGGGACAGAGACACAGATACGCAGTATTTT. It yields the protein CASSRDRDTDTQYF.

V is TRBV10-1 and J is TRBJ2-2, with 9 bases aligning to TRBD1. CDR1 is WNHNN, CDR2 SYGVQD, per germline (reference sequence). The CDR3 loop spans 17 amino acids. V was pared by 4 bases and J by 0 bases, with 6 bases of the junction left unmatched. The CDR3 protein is CASSGDRDRANTGELFF. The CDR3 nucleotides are TGCGCCAGCAGTGGAGATCGGGACAGGGCGAACACCGGGGAGCTGTTTTTT.

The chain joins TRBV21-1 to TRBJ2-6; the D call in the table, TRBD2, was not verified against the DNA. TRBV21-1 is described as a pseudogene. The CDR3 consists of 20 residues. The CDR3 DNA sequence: TGTGCCAGCAGCAACTCTCGTTTCCTCCCGGGTCTCTCTGGGGCCAACGTCCTGACTTTC. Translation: CASSNSRFLPGLSGANVLTF.

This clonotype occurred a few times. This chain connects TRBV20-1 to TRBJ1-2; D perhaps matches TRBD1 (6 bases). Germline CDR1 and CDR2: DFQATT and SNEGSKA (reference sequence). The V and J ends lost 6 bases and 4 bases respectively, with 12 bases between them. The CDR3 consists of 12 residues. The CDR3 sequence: CSALTGSYGYTF. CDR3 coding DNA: TGCAGTGCCCTTACAGGGTCCTATGGCTACACCTTC.

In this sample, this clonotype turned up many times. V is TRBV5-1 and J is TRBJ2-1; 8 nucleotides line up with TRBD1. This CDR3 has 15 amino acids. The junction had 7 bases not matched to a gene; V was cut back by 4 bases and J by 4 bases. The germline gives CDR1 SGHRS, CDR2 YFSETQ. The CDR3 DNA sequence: TGCGCCAGCAGCAAAACCCGGGACAGGTACAATGAGCAGTTCTTC. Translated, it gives CASSKTRDRYNEQFF.

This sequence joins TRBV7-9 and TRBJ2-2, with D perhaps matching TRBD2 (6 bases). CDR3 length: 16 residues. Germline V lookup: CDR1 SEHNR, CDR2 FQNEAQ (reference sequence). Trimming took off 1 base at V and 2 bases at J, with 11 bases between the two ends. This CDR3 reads CASSLVYGGNTGELFF. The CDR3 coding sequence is TGTGCCAGCAGCTTAGTATACGGGGGAAACACCGGGGAGCTGTTTTTT.

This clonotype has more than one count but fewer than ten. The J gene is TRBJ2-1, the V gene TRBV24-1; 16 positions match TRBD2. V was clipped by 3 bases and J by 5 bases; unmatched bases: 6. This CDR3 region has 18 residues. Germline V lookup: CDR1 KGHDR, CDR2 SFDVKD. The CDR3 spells CATSDPGLAGGPDNEQFF. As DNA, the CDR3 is TGTGCCACCAGTGATCCGGGACTAGCGGGAGGGCCCGACAATGAGCAGTTCTTC.

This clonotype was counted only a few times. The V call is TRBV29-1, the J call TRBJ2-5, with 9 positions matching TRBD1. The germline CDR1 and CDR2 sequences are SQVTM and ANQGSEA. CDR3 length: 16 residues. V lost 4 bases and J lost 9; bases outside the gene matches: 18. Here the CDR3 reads CSVAEGRTGAFGAQYF. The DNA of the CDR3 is TGCAGCGTTGCCGAGGGGCGGACAGGGGCCTTTGGGGCCCAGTACTTC.

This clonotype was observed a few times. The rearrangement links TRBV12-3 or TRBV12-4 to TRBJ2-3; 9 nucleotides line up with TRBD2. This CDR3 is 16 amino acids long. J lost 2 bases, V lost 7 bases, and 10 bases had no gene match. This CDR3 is CASTLPRLADTDTQYF. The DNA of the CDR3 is TGTGCCAGCACCCTCCCCCGACTAGCGGACACAGATACGCAGTATTTT.

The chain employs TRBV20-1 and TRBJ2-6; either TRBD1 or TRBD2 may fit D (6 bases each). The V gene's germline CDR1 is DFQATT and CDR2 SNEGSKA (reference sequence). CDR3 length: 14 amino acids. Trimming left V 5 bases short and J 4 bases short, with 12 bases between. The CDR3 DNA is TGCAGTGCTGGGGGGACATCCGGGGCCAACGTCCTGACTTTC. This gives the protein CSAGGTSGANVLTF.

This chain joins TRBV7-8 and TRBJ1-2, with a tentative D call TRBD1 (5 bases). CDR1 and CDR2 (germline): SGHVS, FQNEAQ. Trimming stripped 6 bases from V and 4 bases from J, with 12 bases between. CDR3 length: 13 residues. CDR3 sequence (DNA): TGTGCCAGCAGTCTGGACATTCCCTATGGCTACACCTTC. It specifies CASSLDIPYGYTF.